The 20 T cell receptor beta chains below were found in one sample sequenced in a study of human T cells and chemical hapten exposure. Time point noted: patch test 2, 6 weeks after DPC sensitization. As for treatment: therapeutic diphenylcyclopropenone sensitization with weekly scalp DPC. MiXCR, run by TCRdb on the RACE reads, gives a single entry per CDR3 protein. The sample has some 84,000 distinct CDR3 sequences; 10% are singletons. The source material was whole blood, sampled in connection with sensitization to the hapten diphenylcyclopropenone (DPC). The receptor source for this set is a woman aged 50 to 60 with alopecia areata. Some clones in this sample may be carry-over from other donors' samples.

This clonotype was observed a few times. J is TRBJ2-1 and V is TRBV29-1, with a tentative D call TRBD2 (5 bases). Between the trimmed V and J ends, which lost 5 bases and 4 bases, there was a span of 6 bases. Germline V gives CDR1 SQVTM, CDR2 ANQGSEA. This CDR3 comprises 11 residues. CDR3 in DNA: TGCAGCGTTACGGGGTACAATGAGCAGTTCTTC. This codes for CSVTGYNEQFF.

This clonotype was detected a few times. The rearrangement links TRBV5-1 to TRBJ2-1, with 12 bases matching TRBD2. The ends lost 4 bases at V and 3 bases at J; junction bases unmatched: 2. CDR1 is SGHRS and CDR2 is YFSETQ in the germline V gene. There are 15 residues in the CDR3. DNA for the CDR3: TGCGCCAGCAGCGTGACTAGCGGGAGCTACAATGAGCAGTTCTTC. It encodes CASSVTSGSYNEQFF.

A few counts support this clonotype. The chain recombines TRBV20-1 with TRBJ2-1; no clear D gene. CDR3 length: 12 amino acids. CDR1 is DFQATT, CDR2 SNEGSKA, per germline (reference sequence). V was shortened by 6 bases and J by 7 bases, with 13 bases between the two germline ends. CDR3 in DNA: TGCAGTGCCGTCAACCTCGTTAATGAGCAGTTCTTC. This codes for CSAVNLVNEQFF.

This clonotype has a count of ten or more. The chain has TRBV19 and TRBJ1-2; 9 bases line up with TRBD1. Germline trimming cut 5 bases from V and 4 bases from J; bases unmatched to any gene: 11. The CDR3 runs to 16 residues. The germline V gene has CDR1 LNHDA and CDR2 SQIVND (reference sequence). The CDR3 sequence is CASSVIPGQGIYGYTF. Written as DNA, the CDR3 is TGTGCCAGTAGTGTCATCCCGGGACAGGGTATCTATGGCTACACCTTC.

This clonotype came up many times. The genes are TRBV15 and TRBJ1-5; no firm D call. V lost 8 bases and J 7 bases, leaving 18 bases between the germline ends. CDR1 LNHNV and CDR2 YYDKDF come from the germline V gene (reference sequence). This CDR3 region has 14 residues. CDR3 in DNA: TGTGCCACCGCTTATTATACGGGGATCCAGCCCCAGCATTTT. It specifies CATAYYTGIQPQHF.

This rearrangement joins TRBV29-1 to TRBJ2-1; possibly TRBD2 for D (6 bases). CDR1 SQVTM and CDR2 ANQGSEA come from the germline V gene. The ends were cut back, 4 bases at V and 1 base at J, with 11 bases in the middle. CDR3 size: 14 residues. CDR3 in DNA: TGCAGCGTTGGCGAGGGACTTTCCTACAATGAGCAGTTCTTC. Its translation: CSVGEGLSYNEQFF.

At least ten counts were recorded for this clonotype. CDR3 loop: CASQERTFQETQYF. CDR3 DNA sequence: TGTGCCAGCCAGGAGAGGACCTTCCAAGAGACCCAGTACTTC. The V call is TRBV7-6, the J call TRBJ2-5, with D uncertain. V was pared by 8 bases and J by 1 base, with 14 bases between. This CDR3 is 14 amino acids long. Germline lookup yields CDR1 SGHVS and CDR2 FNYEAQ.

The chain is built from TRBV20-1 and TRBJ2-3; D is perhaps TRBD1 or TRBD2 (8 bases each). Trimming pared 3 bases from V and 2 bases from J, leaving 15 bases between. Germline lookup yields CDR1 DFQATT and CDR2 SNEGSKA (reference sequence). The CDR3 has 15 amino acids. The CDR3 coding sequence is TGCAGTGCTAGCGGGGGGGACAGGTACACAGATACGCAGTATTTT. Its translation: CSASGGDRYTDTQYF.

The CDR3 sequence: CASSRLPRNTEAFF. CDR3 bases: TGTGCCAGCAGCCGATTACCTCGAAACACTGAAGCTTTCTTT. This chain uses TRBV14 with TRBJ1-1; D gene ambiguous. V lost 4 bases and J 2 bases, leaving 11 bases between the germline ends. The CDR3 extends over 14 amino acids. The germline gives CDR1 SGHDN, CDR2 FVKESK. Looking up the rest from reference TRBV14 and TRBJ1-1 gives the full variable domain: EAGVTQFPSHSVIEKGQTVTLRCDPISGHDNLYWYRRVMGKEIKFLLHFVKESKQDESGMPNNRFLAERTGGTYSTLKVQPAELEDSGVYFCASSRLPRNTEAFFGQGTRLTVV.

This clonotype showed up just a few times. CDR3 nucleotides: TGTGCCAGCAGTGAAGGACTAGCGGGATACAATGAGCAGTTCTTC. Protein sequence: CASSEGLAGYNEQFF. The chain combines TRBV6-1 with TRBJ2-1, with 11 bases aligning to TRBD2. Germline V gene sequence: CDR1 MNHNS, CDR2 SASEGT. The CDR3 contains 15 residues. Trimming took 1 base from V and 4 from J; bases not matched to a gene: 0.

The V and J genes are TRBV24-1 and TRBJ2-3, with 7 bases identical to TRBD2. Germline V gene sequence: CDR1 KGHDR, CDR2 SFDVKD. The CDR3 has 15 amino acids. With V trimmed by 3 bases and J by 2 bases, 4 bases remained unmatched. This CDR3 reads CATSDRGRATDTQYF. In DNA form, the CDR3 reads TGTGCCACCAGTGATCGCGGGAGAGCCACAGATACGCAGTATTTT.

This clonotype has at least ten counts. The V call is TRBV7-9, the J call TRBJ2-5, with 10 nucleotides matching TRBD2. The CDR3 has 16 amino acids. Germline V gene sequence: CDR1 SEHNR, CDR2 FQNEAQ (reference sequence). Trimming at V came to 5 bases and at J to 4 bases, leaving 10 bases not matched to a gene. For the CDR3, the DNA is TGTGCCAGCAGCCCGGCGCGGGCTAGCGGGAGAGAGACCCAGTACTTC. The encoded protein is CASSPARASGRETQYF.

This clonotype came up a few times. The V and J genes are TRBV5-4 and TRBJ1-2; no clear D. V lost 0 bases, J lost 7 bases, and 13 bases lay in between. The CDR3 is 14 residues long. CDR1 is SGHNT and CDR2 is YYREEE in the germline V gene (reference sequence). The CDR3 sequence is CASSLAAVTRGYTF. The CDR3 DNA is TGTGCCAGCAGCTTGGCGGCTGTAACGCGTGGCTACACCTTC.

This clonotype turned up a few times. The chain links TRBV19 to TRBJ1-2; D gene ambiguous. V was cut by 3 bases and J by 4 bases, with 9 bases left in between. This CDR3 spans 13 amino acids. From germline, CDR1 is LNHDA and CDR2 SQIVND (reference sequence). As DNA, the CDR3 is TGTGCCAGTAGTATGACCGCCCGCTATGGCTACACCTTC. It specifies CASSMTARYGYTF.

This clonotype was seen many times. The J gene is TRBJ1-1, the V gene TRBV4-3; D uncertain. V was pared by 4 bases and J by 6 bases, with 18 bases between. The germline V gene encodes CDR1 LGHNA and CDR2 YSLEER. The CDR3 has 15 amino acids. This CDR3 reads CASSPRAGRFAEAFF. The CDR3, as DNA: TGCGCCAGCAGCCCCCGAGCGGGCCGATTCGCTGAAGCTTTCTTT.

This chain uses TRBV12-3 or TRBV12-4 with TRBJ1-1; D is undetermined. The V end was cut by 4 bases, the J end by 3 bases, with 0 bases between. The CDR3 contains 10 residues. This CDR3 reads CASSYTEAFF. CDR3 nucleotides: TGTGCCAGCAGTTACACTGAAGCTTTCTTT.

There are many counts of this clonotype. The CDR3 DNA is TGTGCCAGCAGCCAGCGTCGACTAGCGGGAGAGTGGCCGCTCACAGATACGCAGTATTTT. Amino acid sequence: CASSQRRLAGEWPLTDTQYF. The chain couples TRBV4-2 to TRBJ2-3, with TRBD2 identical over 12 bases. V shed 3 bases, J shed 2 bases, and the junction held 15 bases outside the gene matches. From germline, CDR1 is LGHNA and CDR2 YNFKEQ. The CDR3 sequence is 20 residues long.

This clonotype was detected many times. V usage is TRBV3-1 and J usage is TRBJ2-7; 11 bases fit TRBD2. V lost 4 bases, J lost 6 bases, and 5 bases stayed unmatched. CDR1 is LGHDT and CDR2 is YNNKEL in the germline V gene (reference sequence). The CDR3 sequence is 14 residues long. This chain's CDR3 is CASSPTSGSSEQYF. In DNA, the CDR3 is TGTGCCAGCAGCCCTACTAGCGGGAGCTCCGAGCAGTACTTC.

This clonotype appeared many times. This rearrangement joins TRBV6-5 to TRBJ2-6; TRBD1 aligns across 7 bases. The trim removed 5 bases at V and 0 bases at J, leaving 10 bases unmatched. The germline V gene encodes CDR1 MNHEY and CDR2 SVGAGI. The CDR3 covers 18 residues. For the CDR3, the DNA is TGTGCCAGCAGTAATTCCCGACAGGGTGACTCTGGGGCCAACGTCCTGACTTTC. Translating gives CASSNSRQGDSGANVLTF.

This clonotype has ten or more counts. V is TRBV30 and J is TRBJ1-2, with 7 bases lining up with TRBD1. The J segment lost 4 bases and the V segment lost 1 base, leaving 6 bases of the junction unmatched. The CDR3 is made up of 14 amino acids. Germline values: CDR1 GTSNPN, CDR2 SVGIG (reference sequence). This CDR3 reads CAWSEQGLGYGYTF. The CDR3 DNA is TGTGCCTGGAGTGAACAGGGGCTTGGCTATGGCTACACCTTC.